This T cell receptor beta chain was identified during a study of blood T cells in healthy people across ages (dated by TCRdb to the mid-2010s). Describing the broader study: In model experiments, template switching captured roughly one uniquely barcoded TCR beta cDNA molecule for every two T cells. To track age-related changes in TCR beta repertoire diversity, the study relied on deep sequencing normalized with unique cDNA molecular identifiers. The donors were divided into four age groups: young (average around 17 years), middle-aged (roughly 40), aged (about 60) and long-lived (roughly 88). To avoid experimental bias, donors of different ages were randomly spread across the sequencing lanes. Using the same blood draw, the study looked at two additional independent replicas of 1 million unique cDNA reads for two donors, one aged 18 to 30 and the other aged 80 or older.

Receptor amplification or capture employed 5' RACE. For sequencing, an Illumina HiSeq 2500 was employed. The second PCR ran for roughly 7 to 11 cycles and used a J-beta primer mix along with a sample-barcoded 5' primer. A unique molecular identifier was introduced onto each TCR beta cDNA molecule by a template-switch 5' adaptor carrying 12 random nucleotides. At least 2.5 million CDR3-containing paired-end reads were obtained from each sample. The Mint cDNA synthesis kit, primed by a TRBC-specific oligonucleotide, was used to synthesize first-strand cDNA from all RNA. Following uracil-DNA glycosylase treatment, a first 18-cycle PCR with universal primers M1SS and BC2_uni_R was performed on all cDNA. The original pipeline was this. For normalization, 1 million high-quality reads, each with a distinct molecular identifier, were randomly selected from each sample. Instead of being binned into consensus sequences, reads that shared molecular identifiers were thrown out. MiTCR, with a Q25 quality threshold and the strictest error-elimination algorithm, was used for CDR3 identification, clonotype clustering and error correction. A nonparametric unseen species model with Euler transformation was used to estimate a lower bound on total TCR beta diversity. TCRdb's own reprocessing of the public reads used fastp at Q25 and MiXCR and kept productive beta chains. Each record represents a unique CDR3 protein, reported with the most common genes and DNA among its rows. TCRdb, rather than the study authors, made the V and J calls. The sample table shows about 1.1 million distinct CDR3 sequences, and roughly two fifths are seen once. In total, the top ten clones hold around 13% of the sample.

What the work shows at the level of the full study, not this receptor alone: Conclusive comparison of naive and antigen-experienced compartments was prevented by the profiling of bulk unsorted PBMCs. Estimates of total diversity based on one million sequenced T cells were regarded as lower bounds and as underestimates. A strong correlation was found between observed TCR beta diversity and the percentage of naive T cells measured by flow cytometry. The CMV infection status of donors was not known, potentially confounding age-related changes in expanded clonotypes. Compared with the aged group, the long-lived group had more naive CD4+ T cells, fewer expanded clones and increased TCR diversity, a pattern suggesting age selection. Observed TCR beta diversity per million T cells fell roughly linearly with age, and a significant reduction was already apparent by age roughly 40.

A distance of 12 bases separates the germline ends of V and J, which lose 3 bases and 9 bases respectively. The CDR3 runs 12 amino acids, cysteine and phenylalanine included. Only the CDR3 DNA is retained, 36 bases long and in frame from the first base. Taken from the germline V gene (reference sequence), the CDR1 and CDR2 loops are SEHNR and FQNEAQ. Remarks on this clonotype: The specificity of this receptor is unknown. Base qualities are not recorded, but no much larger clone differs from it by a single base.

Donors were a few dozen systemically healthy Caucasian individuals from Russia aged about 6 to 100 years. Each donor gave 8 to 10 milliliters of peripheral blood, drawn into EDTA-treated Vacutainer tubes. PBMCs were isolated by Ficoll-Paque density-gradient centrifugation, with at least 6.5 million obtained per sample. Trizol reagent was used to extract total RNA from the PBMCs, yielding at least 5.5 micrograms per sample. For every donor, an aliquot of PBMCs went through flow cytometry to measure the percentages of naive CD45RAhigh/CD27high T cells. The receptor's source is a man aged 18 to 30 in good health. Sequenced: blood. The rearrangement combines TRBV7-9 with TRBJ2-7; TRBD2 is a weak D gene call, 6 bases matching. The encoded CDR3 is CASSFLAGRQYF. The DNA sequence reads TGTGCCAGCAGCTTCCTCGCGGGACGGCAGTACTTC.